This record concerns one T cell receptor beta chain sequence. These data are taken from a study of cytomegalovirus exposure and HLA in healthy donors. At the level of the study: The 110 or so validation repertoires used a platform that matched the one used for the approximately 670 first-cohort repertoires, as a later analysis reported.

V lost 4 bases, J lost 1 base, and 7 bases stayed unmatched. Germline CDR1 and CDR2: SQVTM and ANQGSEA. CDR3 size: 15 residues. TCRdb keeps only in-frame clones here, not all; method: immunoSEQ multiplex PCR. The profile shows 250,000 to 300,000 clones, around 87% of them singletons. Sequences were obtained from PBMCs. The chain uses TRBV29-1 and TRBJ2-3; TRBD2 matches at 8 bases. The receptor comes from a woman in her late teens or twenties in good health and CMV-seronegative. The CDR3 loop is CSVVRRGDGTDTQYF. In DNA, the CDR3 is TGCAGCGTTGTTCGGCGGGGGGACGGCACAGATACGCAGTATTTT.